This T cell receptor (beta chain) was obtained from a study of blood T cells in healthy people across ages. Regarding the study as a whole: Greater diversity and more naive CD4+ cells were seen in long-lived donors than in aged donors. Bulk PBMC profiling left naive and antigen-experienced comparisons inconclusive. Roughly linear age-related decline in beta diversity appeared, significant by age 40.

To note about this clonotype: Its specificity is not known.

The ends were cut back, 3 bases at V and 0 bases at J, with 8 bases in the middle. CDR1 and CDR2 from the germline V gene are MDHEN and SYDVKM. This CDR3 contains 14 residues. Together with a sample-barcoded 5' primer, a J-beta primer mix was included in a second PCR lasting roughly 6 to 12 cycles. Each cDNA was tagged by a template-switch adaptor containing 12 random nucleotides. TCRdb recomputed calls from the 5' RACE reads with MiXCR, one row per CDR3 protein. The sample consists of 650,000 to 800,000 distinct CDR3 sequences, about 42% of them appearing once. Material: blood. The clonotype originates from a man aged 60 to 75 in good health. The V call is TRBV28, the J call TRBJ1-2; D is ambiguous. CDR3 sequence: CASSFGSTNYGYTF. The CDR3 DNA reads TGTGCCAGCAGTTTTGGTAGTACTAACTATGGCTACACCTTC.